Shown below are 27 T cell receptor beta chains from a single sample sequenced in a study of vaccination and CD4 T cells after COVID-19. What these receptors recognize is not known. With the Oncomine TCR Beta short-read assay, DNA from cultured CD4+ T cells was sequenced. TCRdb processed the PCR reads anew with MiXCR; each CDR3 protein has one entry. Of over 6,500 distinct CDR3 sequences listed, about a fifth are singletons. The treatment is: approximately 10-day PBMC culture with coronavirus spike peptide pools or control peptides (ViraFEST assay). The sample here was CD4+ T cells from blood, cultured in vitro, taken after SARS-CoV-2 vaccination. These receptors were obtained from a human donor who had recovered from COVID-19.

This clonotype was recorded many times. The rearrangement joins TRBV28 to TRBJ1-2; 7 nucleotides line up with TRBD1. The germline CDR1 and CDR2 sequences are MDHEN and SYDVKM. The CDR3 consists of 13 residues. V was pared by 5 bases and J by 4 bases, with 4 bases of the junction left unmatched. The CDR3 region has the DNA TGTGCCAGCAGTCGGACAGGAGCCTATGGCTACACCTTC. It encodes CASSRTGAYGYTF.

This chain uses TRBV19 with TRBJ1-1; D not certain. The V gene lost 5 bases and the J gene lost 1 base, with 17 bases spanning the gap. The CDR3 loop spans 16 amino acids. Germline CDR1 is LNHDA and CDR2 is SQIVND (reference sequence). The CDR3: CASSQDADQKNTEAFF. CDR3 DNA sequence: TGTGCCAGTAGTCAAGACGCGGATCAGAAGAACACTGAAGCTTTCTTT.

The V call is TRBV27, the J call TRBJ1-1; maybe TRBD1 (5 bases). V dropped 6 bases and J dropped 3 bases, with 17 bases sitting between them. Germline-derived CDR1 and CDR2 are MNHEY and SMNVEV (reference sequence). CDR3 length equals 15 residues. The CDR3 protein is CASRVDRIGDTEAFF. DNA of the CDR3: TGTGCCAGCAGGGTCGACAGAATCGGGGACACTGAAGCTTTCTTT.

The rearrangement links TRBV15 to TRBJ2-1; weak D call: TRBD1 (6 bases). Per the germline V gene, CDR1 is LNHNV and CDR2 is YYDKDF (reference sequence). Trimming pared 1 base from V and 8 bases from J, leaving 21 bases between. This CDR3 spans 17 amino acids. The CDR3 is CATSRGLAQGMVDEQFF. CDR3 sequence (DNA): TGTGCCACCAGCAGAGGGTTGGCCCAGGGGATGGTGGATGAGCAGTTCTTC.

This clonotype is deemed medium-sized. This chain links TRBV7-9 with TRBJ2-3, with 8 bases matching TRBD2. The CDR3 runs to 14 residues. Looked up from germline, CDR1 is SEHNR and CDR2 is FQNEAQ (reference sequence). Germline trimming cut 8 bases from V and 4 bases from J; bases unmatched to any gene: 8. As DNA, the CDR3 is TGTGCCAGCGGCCAGCGGGAGAGGGCAGATACGCAGTATTTT. Amino acid sequence: CASGQRERADTQYF.

In its sample, this clonotype ranks as medium-sized. The gene calls are TRBV6-1 and TRBJ2-7; 8 positions agree with TRBD2. Trimming cost V 7 bases and J 0 bases; bases outside gene matches: 8. The CDR3 length is 15 residues. Germline loops: CDR1 MNHNS, CDR2 SASEGT. As DNA, the CDR3 is TGTGCCAGCAATTCGCGGGGGGCCCACTCCTACGAGCAGTACTTC. Translation: CASNSRGAHSYEQYF.

This rearrangement joins TRBV12-3 or TRBV12-4 to TRBJ2-5, with D maybe TRBD1 (5 bases). The length of the CDR3 is 14 residues. Trimming stripped 7 bases from V and 2 bases from J, with 14 bases between. The DNA of the CDR3 is TGTGCCAGCAATCCGACGACAGTACAAGAGACCCAGTACTTC. This sequence encodes CASNPTTVQETQYF.

In this sample, this clonotype turned up a few times. This chain links TRBV6-1 with TRBJ2-7, with a tentative D call TRBD1 (6 bases). There are 13 residues in the CDR3. Deletions cut 10 bases from V and 1 base from J, with 14 bases between. Germline-derived CDR1 and CDR2 are MNHNS and SASEGT. The CDR3 DNA follows: TGTGCCACGACCGGGACACAATCCTACGAGCAGTACTTC. Amino acids: CATTGTQSYEQYF.

This clonotype was recorded a few times. The chain is built from TRBV7-9 and TRBJ1-1; the match to TRBD1 covers 7 bases. V was pared by 5 bases and J by 0 bases, with 6 bases of the junction left unmatched. The CDR3 contains 15 residues. Germline V gene sequence: CDR1 SEHNR, CDR2 FQNEAQ (reference sequence). The DNA of the CDR3 is TGTGCCAGCAGCCCTTGGGGACAGCTGAACACTGAAGCTTTCTTT. Protein: CASSPWGQLNTEAFF.

The chain is built from TRBV18 and TRBJ1-1; D ambiguous. Germline V lookup: CDR1 KGHSH, CDR2 LQKENI. CDR3 length equals 14 residues. Deletions cut 1 base from V and 1 base from J, with 7 bases between. CDR3 nucleotide sequence: TGTGCCAGCTCACCACAGTCGGCGAACACTGAAGCTTTCTTT. The encoded protein is CASSPQSANTEAFF.

This clonotype is judged medium-sized. V is TRBV7-9 and J is TRBJ1-5; no firm D call. Deletions cut 1 base from V and 3 bases from J, with 10 bases between. This CDR3 region has 15 residues. Germline values: CDR1 SEHNR, CDR2 FQNEAQ (reference sequence). This chain's CDR3 is CASSLGSTPNQPQHF. The CDR3 coding sequence is TGTGCCAGCAGCTTAGGGTCCACCCCCAATCAGCCCCAGCATTTT.

The V and J genes are TRBV5-6 and TRBJ1-2; D is undetermined. Germline V CDR1 and CDR2: SGHDT, YYEEEE. The CDR3 sequence is 15 residues long. V was cut by 0 bases and J by 4 bases, with 13 bases left in between. CDR3 residues: CASSLGGGYFYGYTF. As DNA, the CDR3 is TGTGCCAGCAGCTTGGGTGGAGGGTACTTCTATGGCTACACCTTC. Supplemented by reference TRBV5-6 and TRBJ1-2, the full variable domain reads DAGVTQSPTHLIKTRGQQVTLRCSPKSGHDTVSWYQQALGQGPQFIFQYYEEEERQRGNFPDRFSGHQFPNYSSELNVNALLLGDSALYLCASSLGGGYFYGYTFGSGTRLTVV.

This clonotype is labeled medium-sized. The V gene is TRBV7-2, the J gene TRBJ1-2, with D possibly matching TRBD1 (6 bases). The length of the CDR3 is 14 residues. Per germline, CDR1 SGHTA and CDR2 FQGNSA. Trimming stripped 4 bases from V and 6 bases from J, with 15 bases between. The CDR3 nucleotides read TGTGCCAGCAGCTCGAGACGGGACATTCATGGCTACACCTTC. Its protein product is CASSSRRDIHGYTF.

The sample holds a few counts of this clonotype. The rearrangement links TRBV24-1 to TRBJ1-2; D is unclear. V lost 4 bases and J 0 bases, leaving 8 bases between the germline ends. Germline CDR1 and CDR2: KGHDR and SFDVKD. The CDR3 is made up of 14 amino acids. The CDR3 region is CATSEKSANYGYTF. The CDR3, as DNA: TGTGCCACCAGTGAAAAATCAGCTAACTATGGCTACACCTTC.

This clonotype has only a few counts. This sequence joins TRBV4-2 and TRBJ1-1; 7 bases agree with TRBD1. J lost 4 bases, V lost 5 bases, and 4 bases had no gene match. Germline V lookup: CDR1 LGHNA, CDR2 YNFKEQ. The CDR3 loop spans 13 amino acids. CDR3 in amino acids: CASSDQGGTEAFF. CDR3 DNA: TGTGCCAGCAGCGACCAGGGGGGCACTGAAGCTTTCTTT.

This clonotype was recorded a few times. This sequence joins TRBV18 and TRBJ2-7; tentatively, D is TRBD2 (5 bases). V lost 1 base, J lost 6 bases, and 7 bases lay in between. From germline, CDR1 is KGHSH and CDR2 LQKENI. This CDR3 has 12 amino acids. CDR3 sequence: CASSPRAGEQYF. Written as DNA, the CDR3 is TGTGCCAGCTCACCACGGGCGGGCGAGCAGTACTTC. Using reference TRBV18 and TRBJ2-7 for the parts outside the CDR3, the full variable domain is NAGVMQNPRHLVRRRGQEARLRCSPMKGHSHVYWYRQLPEEGLKFMVYLQKENIIDESGMPKERFSAEFPKEGPSILRIQQVVRGDSAAYFCASSPRAGEQYFGPGTRLTVT.

This clonotype qualifies as medium-sized (0.01 to 0.1%). The genes are TRBV6-1 and TRBJ2-5, with D perhaps matching TRBD1 or TRBD2 (5 bases each). CDR1 is MNHNS, CDR2 SASEGT, per germline. The CDR3 spans 12 residues. V was pared by 6 bases and J by 4 bases, with 9 bases between. CDR3 region: CASRGAGETQYF. The DNA of the CDR3 is TGTGCCAGCAGAGGGGCGGGAGAGACCCAGTACTTC.

This clonotype appeared a few times. The CDR3 loop is CSARQRDGSSYNEQFF. As DNA, the CDR3 is TGCAGTGCTAGGCAAAGGGACGGGAGCTCCTACAATGAGCAGTTCTTC. The chain employs TRBV20-1 and TRBJ2-1; maybe TRBD2 (6 bases). V gave up 3 bases and J gave up 0 bases, with 15 bases separating them. Per the germline V gene, CDR1 is DFQATT and CDR2 is SNEGSKA (reference sequence). The CDR3 spans 16 residues.

The rearrangement joins TRBV20-1 to TRBJ2-7; 9 bases line up with TRBD1. The CDR3 has 16 residues. Trimming cost V 3 bases and J 6 bases; bases outside gene matches: 15. The germline V gene has CDR1 DFQATT and CDR2 SNEGSKA (reference sequence). The CDR3 loop is CSASSLLYRGRREQYF. The DNA for the CDR3 is TGCAGTGCTAGCAGTCTCCTATACAGGGGGCGGCGCGAGCAGTACTTC.

The rearrangement links TRBV5-4 to TRBJ1-2; D gene ambiguous. CDR3 length: 13 residues. Germline CDR1 reads SGHNT; CDR2 reads YYREEE (reference sequence). The V end lost 2 bases, the J end lost 3 bases, and 8 bases lay between the germline ends. As DNA, the CDR3 is TGTGCCAGCAGCTTAGCCGGAGACTATGGCTACACCTTC. Its protein product is CASSLAGDYGYTF.

The gene calls are TRBV5-1 and TRBJ2-5, with 12 bases matching TRBD2. Per germline, CDR1 SGHRS and CDR2 YFSETQ. V shed 1 base, J shed 1 base, and the junction held 8 bases outside the gene matches. This CDR3 has 18 residues. Written as DNA, the CDR3 is TGCGCCAGCAGCTTGAGGTTTCTAGCGGGGGGGATCCAAGAGACCCAGTACTTC. Amino acid sequence: CASSLRFLAGGIQETQYF.

The chain is built from TRBV18 and TRBJ1-2; D call uncertain. This CDR3 contains 15 residues. The V end was cut by 3 bases, the J end by 0 bases, with 11 bases between. Germline CDR1 reads KGHSH; CDR2 reads LQKENI. CDR3 sequence reads: CASSPARTANYGYTF. DNA of the CDR3: TGTGCCAGCTCACCGGCGCGGACGGCTAACTATGGCTACACCTTC.

This clonotype was counted a single time. V gene TRBV6-5 combines with J gene TRBJ2-2, with TRBD2 matching 7 bases. V was pared by 2 bases and J by 3 bases, with 3 bases of the junction left unmatched. This CDR3 has 15 amino acids. Germline loops: CDR1 MNHEY, CDR2 SVGAGI. CDR3 DNA sequence: TGTGCCAGCAGTTACGCGGGGGACCACACCGGGGAGCTGTTTTTT. Residues: CASSYAGDHTGELFF.

V gene TRBV27 combines with J gene TRBJ1-2, with D perhaps matching TRBD1 (6 bases). Germline V lookup: CDR1 MNHEY, CDR2 SMNVEV (reference sequence). Trimming removed 3 bases at V and 5 bases at J, with 19 bases between. This CDR3 spans 16 amino acids. CDR3 loop: CASSFDPAGATYGYTF. CDR3 coding DNA: TGTGCCAGCAGTTTTGATCCGGCAGGGGCAACGTATGGCTACACCTTC.

With respect to this clonotype: This may arise from a read error, as a much more abundant clone is one base away. It is likely a read error, because the conserved phenylalanine at the end of the CDR3 is missing. The V call is TRBV6-2 or TRBV6-3, the J call TRBJ2-5; 15 positions match TRBD2. J gave up 5 bases and V 5 bases, and 3 bases lay outside the gene matches. This CDR3 has 15 amino acids. Germline V gene data show CDR1 as MNHEY and CDR2 as SVGEGT. CDR3 nucleotide sequence: TGTGCCAGCAGTCGGACTAGCGGGGGGGCCGAGACCCAGTACCTC. It encodes CASSRTSGGAETQYL.

This clonotype was observed a single time. The chain recombines TRBV5-1 with TRBJ1-1, with D maybe TRBD1 (5 bases). The ends were cut back, 3 bases at V and 5 bases at J, with 11 bases in the middle. In germline, CDR1 is SGHRS, CDR2 YFSETQ. This CDR3 region has 13 residues. The CDR3 DNA sequence: TGCGCCAGCAGCTGGGACCGGGTTACTGAAGCTTTCTTT. Its translation is CASSWDRVTEAFF.

This clonotype is termed medium-sized. This sequence joins TRBV20-1 and TRBJ1-2; D not certain. In germline, CDR1 is DFQATT, CDR2 SNEGSKA (reference sequence). V was cut by 5 bases and J by 0 bases, with 10 bases left in between. This CDR3 spans 13 amino acids. For the CDR3, the DNA is TGCAGTGCTCCCCCGGCGGCTAACTATGGCTACACCTTC. Translating it yields CSAPPAANYGYTF.